This T cell receptor (beta chain) was sequenced for a study of regulatory T cells in long-lasting Graves disease. General study results and limits: Persistent disease favored TRBV28, TRBJ1-2 and TRBJ2-5.

The CDR3 loop spans 12 amino acids. Germline V CDR1 and CDR2: GTSNPN, SVGIG (reference sequence). Trimming took 3 bases from V and 4 from J, leaving 8 bases between them. Arm-PCR of CDR3 regions with iRepertoire HTBI primers generated TCR beta libraries. In the original processing: Overall, samples carried some 67 TRBV and 14 TRBJ segments. From the multiplex PCR reads, TCRdb called clonotypes with MiXCR, one entry per CDR3 protein. It is TCRdb's table, rather than the study itself, that gives the V and J calls and clone size. Altogether 300,000 to 350,000 distinct CDR3 sequences are present, around 20% being singletons, with the ten largest covering less than 35%. This clonotype appeared a few times. Its antigen is as yet unknown. Described time point: persistent/refractory GD, antithyroid drugs over 5 years with positive TRAb. Construction of the TCR library relied on RNA isolated from PBMCs. By American Thyroid Association guidelines, Graves' disease was diagnosed in the cohort.

The genes are TRBV30 and TRBJ2-3, with D unclear. The clonotype originates from a female donor with Graves disease. Specimen: peripheral blood mononuclear cells (PBMCs), collected when the disease was refractory, from a patient treated with antithyroid drugs. The DNA for the CDR3 is TGTGCCTGGAGCAATGGGGCAGATACGCAGTATTTT. This encodes CAWSNGADTQYF.